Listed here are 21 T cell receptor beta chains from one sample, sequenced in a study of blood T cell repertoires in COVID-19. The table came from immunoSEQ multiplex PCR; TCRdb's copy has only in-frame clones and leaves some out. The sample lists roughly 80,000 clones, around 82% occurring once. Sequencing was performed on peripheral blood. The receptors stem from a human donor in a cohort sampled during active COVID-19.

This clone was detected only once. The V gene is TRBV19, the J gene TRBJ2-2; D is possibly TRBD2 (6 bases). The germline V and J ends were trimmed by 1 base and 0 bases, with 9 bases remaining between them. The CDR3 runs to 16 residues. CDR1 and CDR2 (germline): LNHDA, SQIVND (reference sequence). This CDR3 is CASSIGGTANTGELFF. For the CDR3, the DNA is TGTGCCAGTAGTATAGGCGGGACGGCGAACACCGGGGAGCTGTTTTTT.

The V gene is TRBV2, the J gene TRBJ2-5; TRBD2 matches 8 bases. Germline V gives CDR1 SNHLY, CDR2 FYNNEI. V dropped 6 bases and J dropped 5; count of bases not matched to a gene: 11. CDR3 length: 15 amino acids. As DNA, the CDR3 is TGTGCCAGCAGCCTCCTATGGACTAGCAAGGAGACCCAGTACTTC. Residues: CASSLLWTSKETQYF.

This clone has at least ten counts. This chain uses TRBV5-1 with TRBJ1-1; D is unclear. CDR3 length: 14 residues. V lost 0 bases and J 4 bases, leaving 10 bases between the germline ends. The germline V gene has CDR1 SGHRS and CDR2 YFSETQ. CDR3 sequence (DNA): TGCGCCAGCAGCTTGGCAGGCGGAGGCACTGAAGCTTTCTTT. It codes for CASSLAGGGTEAFF.

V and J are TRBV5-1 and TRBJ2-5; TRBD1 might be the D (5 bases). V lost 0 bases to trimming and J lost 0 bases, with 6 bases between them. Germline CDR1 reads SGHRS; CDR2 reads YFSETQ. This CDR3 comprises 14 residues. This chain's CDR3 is CASSLGTYQETQYF. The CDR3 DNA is TGCGCCAGCAGCTTGGGGACATACCAAGAGACCCAGTACTTC.

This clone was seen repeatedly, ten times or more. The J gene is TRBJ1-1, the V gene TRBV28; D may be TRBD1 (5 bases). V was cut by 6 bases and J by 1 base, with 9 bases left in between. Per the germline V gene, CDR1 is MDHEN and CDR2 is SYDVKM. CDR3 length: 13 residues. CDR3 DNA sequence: TGTGCCAGCAGGCGGGACGGGAACACTGAAGCTTTCTTT. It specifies CASRRDGNTEAFF.

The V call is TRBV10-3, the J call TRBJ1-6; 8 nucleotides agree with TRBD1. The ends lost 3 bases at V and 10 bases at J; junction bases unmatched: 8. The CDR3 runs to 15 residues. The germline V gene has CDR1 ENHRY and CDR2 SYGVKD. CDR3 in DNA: TGTGCCATCAGTGAATCCGGACAGGGTGCCTCACCCCTCCACTTT. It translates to CAISESGQGASPLHF.

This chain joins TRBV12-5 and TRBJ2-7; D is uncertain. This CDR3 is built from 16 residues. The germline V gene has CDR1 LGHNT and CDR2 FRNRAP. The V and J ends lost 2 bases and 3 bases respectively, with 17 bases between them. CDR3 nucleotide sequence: TGTGCTAGTGGTTTGTCCACCAGGCCCTCAAGCTACGAGCAGTACTTC. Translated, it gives CASGLSTRPSSYEQYF.

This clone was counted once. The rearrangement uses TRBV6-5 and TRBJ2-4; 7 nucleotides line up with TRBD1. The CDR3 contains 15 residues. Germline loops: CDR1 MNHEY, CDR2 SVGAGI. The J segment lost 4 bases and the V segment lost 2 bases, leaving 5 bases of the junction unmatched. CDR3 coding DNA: TGTGCCAGCAGTTACACTGACAGGGTTAAAAACATTCAGTACTTC. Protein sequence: CASSYTDRVKNIQYF.

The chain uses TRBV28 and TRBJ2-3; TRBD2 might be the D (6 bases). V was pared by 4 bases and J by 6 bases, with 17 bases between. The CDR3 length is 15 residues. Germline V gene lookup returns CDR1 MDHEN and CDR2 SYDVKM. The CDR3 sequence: CASSSGGPPGDTQYF. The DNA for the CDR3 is TGTGCCAGCAGTTCCGGAGGGCCCCCGGGGGATACGCAGTATTTT.

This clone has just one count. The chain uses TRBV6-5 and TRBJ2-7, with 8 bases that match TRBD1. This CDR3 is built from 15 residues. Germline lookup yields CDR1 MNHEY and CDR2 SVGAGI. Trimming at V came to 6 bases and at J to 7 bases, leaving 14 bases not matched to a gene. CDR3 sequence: CASSLGGGRGQEQYF. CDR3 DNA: TGTGCCAGCAGCCTCGGAGGGGGCAGGGGGCAGGAGCAGTACTTC.

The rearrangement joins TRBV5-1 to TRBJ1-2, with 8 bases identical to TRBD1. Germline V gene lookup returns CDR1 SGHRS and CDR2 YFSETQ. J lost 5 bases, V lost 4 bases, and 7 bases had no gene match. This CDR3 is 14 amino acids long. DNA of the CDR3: TGCGCCAGCAGCCCGACAGGGGCTGCGTATGGCTACACCTTC. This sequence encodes CASSPTGAAYGYTF.

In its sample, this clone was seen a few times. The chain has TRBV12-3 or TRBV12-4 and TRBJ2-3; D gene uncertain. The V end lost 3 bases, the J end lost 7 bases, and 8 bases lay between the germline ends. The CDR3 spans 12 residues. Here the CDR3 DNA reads TGTGCCAGCAGTTTTGAGTTGTATACGCAGTATTTT. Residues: CASSFELYTQYF.

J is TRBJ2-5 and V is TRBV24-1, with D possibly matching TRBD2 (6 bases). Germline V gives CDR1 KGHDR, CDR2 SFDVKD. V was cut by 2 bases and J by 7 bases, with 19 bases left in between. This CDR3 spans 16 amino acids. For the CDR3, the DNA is TGTGCCACCAGTGATTCGACTAGTCCTAAGTCCGGGACCCAGTACTTC. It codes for CATSDSTSPKSGTQYF.

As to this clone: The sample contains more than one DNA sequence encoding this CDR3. The CDR3 nucleotides are TGTGCCAGCAGTGAAGCGTCCGGGGGGTACAATGAGCAGTTCTTC. It translates to CASSEASGGYNEQFF. The chain couples TRBV6-1 to TRBJ2-1, with 7 nucleotides matching TRBD2. The trim removed 0 bases at V and 4 bases at J, leaving 3 bases unmatched. Germline CDR1 is MNHNS and CDR2 is SASEGT. The CDR3 covers 15 residues.

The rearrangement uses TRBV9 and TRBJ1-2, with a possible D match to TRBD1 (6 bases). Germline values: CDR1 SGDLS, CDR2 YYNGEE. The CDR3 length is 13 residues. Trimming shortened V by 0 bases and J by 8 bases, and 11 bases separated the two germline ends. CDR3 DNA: TGTGCCAGCAGCGTAGCTAGGGGGAGAGGCTACACCTTC. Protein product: CASSVARGRGYTF.

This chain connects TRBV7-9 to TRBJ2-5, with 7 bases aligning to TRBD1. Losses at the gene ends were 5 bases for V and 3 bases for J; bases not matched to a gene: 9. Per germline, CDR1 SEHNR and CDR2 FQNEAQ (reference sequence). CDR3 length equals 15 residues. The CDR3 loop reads CASSLSVGTEETQYF. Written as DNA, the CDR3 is TGTGCCAGCAGCCTGAGTGTAGGGACAGAAGAGACCCAGTACTTC. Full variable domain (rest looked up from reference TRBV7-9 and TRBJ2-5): DTGVSQNPRHKITKRGQNVTFRCDPISEHNRLYWYRQTLGQGPEFLTYFQNEAQLEKSRLLSDRFSAERPKGSFSTLEIQRTEQGDSAMYLCASSLSVGTEETQYFGPGTRLLVL.

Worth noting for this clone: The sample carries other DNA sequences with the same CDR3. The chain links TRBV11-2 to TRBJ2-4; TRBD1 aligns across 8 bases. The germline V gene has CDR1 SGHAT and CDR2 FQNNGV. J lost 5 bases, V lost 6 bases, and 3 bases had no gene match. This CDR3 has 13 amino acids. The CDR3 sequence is CASRRGQENIQYF. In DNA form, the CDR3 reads TGTGCCAGCAGGAGGGGACAGGAAAACATTCAGTACTTC.

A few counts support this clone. CDR3 sequence (DNA): TGTGCCAGCAGCCCGGGCGGGACAGTAGACACCGGGGAGCTGTTTTTT. Its translation: CASSPGGTVDTGELFF. This chain connects TRBV5-4 to TRBJ2-2; D may be TRBD1 (7 bases). The germline gives CDR1 SGHNT, CDR2 YYREEE (reference sequence). The V end lost 4 bases, the J end lost 3 bases, and 16 bases lay between the germline ends. The CDR3 consists of 16 residues.

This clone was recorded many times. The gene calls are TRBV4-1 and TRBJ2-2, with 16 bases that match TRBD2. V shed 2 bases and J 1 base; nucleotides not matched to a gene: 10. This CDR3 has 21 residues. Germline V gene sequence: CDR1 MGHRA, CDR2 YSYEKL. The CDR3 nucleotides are TGCGCCAGCAGCCAAACAGGGACTAGCGGGGGGGCATCGGAGAACACCGGGGAGCTGTTTTTT. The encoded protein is CASSQTGTSGGASENTGELFF.

This chain's CDR3 is CASSSKGDSRFGEAFF. The CDR3 DNA follows: TGTGCCAGCAGCTCGAAAGGGGACAGTAGATTTGGCGAAGCTTTCTTT. This chain connects TRBV9 to TRBJ1-1, with 7 nucleotides matching TRBD1. CDR3 length equals 16 residues. Germline CDR1 SGDLS, CDR2 YYNGEE. Unmatched junction bases numbered 17, after V lost 4 bases and J lost 8 bases.

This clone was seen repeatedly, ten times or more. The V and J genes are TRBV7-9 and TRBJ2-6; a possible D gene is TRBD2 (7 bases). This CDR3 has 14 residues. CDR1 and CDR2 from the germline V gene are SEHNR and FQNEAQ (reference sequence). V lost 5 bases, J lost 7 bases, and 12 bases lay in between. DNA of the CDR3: TGTGCCAGCAGCCTGGGGGGGCAAGCCAACGTCCTGACTTTC. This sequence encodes CASSLGGQANVLTF.